The entry below describes one TCR beta chain. TCRdb reprocessed the RT-PCR reads with MiXCR, giving one entry per CDR3 protein. The repertoire consists of 900,000 to 1,000,000 distinct CDR3 sequences, with about a sixth occurring once and the leading ten covering around 6%. These data come from a study of patients and donors after allogeneic stem cell transplantation. This CDR3 comprises 15 residues. V lost 5 bases, J lost 0 bases, and 11 bases lay in between. Germline CDR1 and CDR2: MNHEY and SMNVEV (reference sequence). This sequence joins TRBV27 and TRBJ1-5; D remains ambiguous. This receptor was taken from a human donor who was either an allogeneic HSCT recipient or a stem cell or donor lymphocyte infusion donor (not recorded which). It is not recorded whose cells these are; they may come from a transplant donor. The source material was blood, either unsorted or a sorted T cell fraction (not recorded which). The DNA for the CDR3 is TGTGCCAGCAGTCCCCTGGCGATTAGCAATCAGCCCCAGCATTTT. Translated: CASSPLAISNQPQHF.